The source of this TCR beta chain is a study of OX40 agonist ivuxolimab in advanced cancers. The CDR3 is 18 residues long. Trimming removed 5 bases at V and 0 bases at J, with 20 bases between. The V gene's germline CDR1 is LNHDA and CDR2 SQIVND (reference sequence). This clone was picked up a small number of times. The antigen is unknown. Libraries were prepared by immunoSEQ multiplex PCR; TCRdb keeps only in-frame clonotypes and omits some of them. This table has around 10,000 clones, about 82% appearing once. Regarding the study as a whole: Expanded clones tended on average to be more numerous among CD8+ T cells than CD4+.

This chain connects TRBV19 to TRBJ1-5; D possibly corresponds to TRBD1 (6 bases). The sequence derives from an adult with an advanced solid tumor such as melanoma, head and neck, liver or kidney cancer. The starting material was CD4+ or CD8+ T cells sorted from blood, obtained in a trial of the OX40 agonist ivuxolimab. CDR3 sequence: CASSSTPGGSYSNQPQHF. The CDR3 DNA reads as TGTGCCAGTAGTTCAACACCGGGGGGCTCCTATAGCAATCAGCCCCAGCATTTT. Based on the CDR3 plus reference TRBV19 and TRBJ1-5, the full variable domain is DGGITQSPKYLFRKEGQNVTLSCEQNLNHDAMYWYRQDPGQGLRLIYYSQIVNDFQKGDIAEGYSVSREKKESFPLTVTSAQKNPTAFYLCASSSTPGGSYSNQPQHFGDGTRLSIL.